Reported below is one T cell receptor beta chain. Its specificity is not known. This entry is derived from a study of T cells expressing NK-cell markers. For the study at large: One of eight sequenced donors was HCMV-seronegative; the other seven were seropositive.

Study-wide results and caveats: As a fraction of CD8+ T cells, dominant NKG2C+ clonotypes reached about 1.0-7.5% in six donors. Specificity for HCMV among expanded NKG2C+ T cell clones was not established. One observes that, in a handful of donors, these clonotypes were also the leading ones within the CD3+CD56-NKG2C+ fraction.

One entry per CDR3 protein, without DNA, is what TCRdb gives after re-calling the 5' RACE reads. This sample contains 150,000 or so distinct CDR3 sequences. The germline gives CDR1 LGHDT, CDR2 YNNKEL (reference sequence). This CDR3 is built from 14 residues. The clonotype was recovered from a woman in her 50s in good health. This chain connects TRBV3-1 to TRBJ2-1; the D call of TRBD2 rests on TCRdb alone, since no DNA is present to check it. What was sequenced was blood T cells: a sorted CD56 or NKG2C T cell subset, CD4+ or CD8+ T cells, or bulk PBMC T cells (not recorded which). This CDR3 is CASGVRRLPNEQFF.